A single sample gave rise to the 15 T cell receptor beta chains below, sequenced in a study of control samples from healthy donors and cancer patients. The repertoire was sequenced with immunoSEQ multiplex PCR; TCRdb's copy has only in-frame clones and lacks some. Here the sample spans approximately 120,000 clones, roughly 92% being singletons. Sequenced material: PBMCs. The receptors originated from a man older than 75 with head and neck cancer.

The rearrangement uses TRBV5-1 and TRBJ2-1; D not resolved. In germline, CDR1 is SGHRS, CDR2 YFSETQ. The CDR3 has 14 residues. V gave up 4 bases and J gave up 2 bases, with 10 bases separating them. The CDR3 DNA sequence: TGCGCCAGCAGCCCCAATAAGGCCTACAATGAGCAGTTCTTC. Translated, it gives CASSPNKAYNEQFF.

This chain links TRBV4-3 with TRBJ2-3; TRBD2 might be the D (5 bases). Germline V gene sequence: CDR1 LGHNA, CDR2 YSLEER. V was trimmed by 5 bases and J by 3 bases, leaving 12 bases between them. CDR3 length: 14 residues. This CDR3 is CASSTRTPTDTQYF. The CDR3 region has the DNA TGCGCCAGCAGCACCCGGACTCCTACAGATACGCAGTATTTT.

The DNA of the CDR3 is TGTGCCAGCAGCCTGGGGGGACAGCCGAACACTGAAGCTTTCTTT. This gives the protein CASSLGGQPNTEAFF. This chain uses TRBV7-9 with TRBJ1-1; 7 bases map to TRBD1. Germline-derived CDR1 and CDR2 are SEHNR and FQNEAQ (reference sequence). Germline trimming cut 5 bases from V and 1 base from J; bases unmatched to any gene: 7. The CDR3 runs 15 residues.

The chain combines TRBV28 with TRBJ1-5, with no clear D. Per the germline V gene, CDR1 is MDHEN and CDR2 is SYDVKM. V was clipped by 6 bases and J by 0 bases, with 9 bases between them. The length of the CDR3 is 14 residues. The chain's CDR3 is CASRRESSNQPQHF. Here the CDR3 DNA reads TGTGCCAGCAGAAGGGAAAGTAGCAATCAGCCCCAGCATTTT.

For this clone: Other DNA sequences within the sample encode an identical CDR3. V and J are TRBV9 and TRBJ2-1; D not resolved. Germline V gene data show CDR1 as SGDLS and CDR2 as YYNGEE. The CDR3 is 12 residues long. V was pared by 0 bases and J by 7 bases, with 5 bases between. The CDR3, as DNA: TGTGCCAGCAGCGTAGGCTATAATGAGCAGTTCTTC. As protein: CASSVGYNEQFF.

This clone was detected only once. This chain uses TRBV27 with TRBJ2-7; no clear D gene. Germline assignment: CDR1 MNHEY and CDR2 SMNVEV (reference sequence). Trimming cost V 6 bases and J 3 bases, with 15 bases left between them. The CDR3 consists of 14 residues. CDR3 region: CASRDRQVYYEQYF. In DNA form, the CDR3 reads TGTGCCAGCAGGGACCGACAAGTTTACTACGAGCAGTACTTC.

V is TRBV10-3 and J is TRBJ1-6; no clear D. The CDR3 spans 15 residues. Germline assignment: CDR1 ENHRY and CDR2 SYGVKD. V lost 11 bases, J lost 4 bases, and 18 bases lay in between. CDR3 nucleotides: TGTGCCTCCCGGGCAGGAGGAGGTTATAATTCACCCCTCCACTTT. Its protein is CASRAGGGYNSPLHF.

Only one count was recorded for this clone. This sequence joins TRBV6-5 and TRBJ2-7, with no clear D. Per germline, CDR1 MNHEY and CDR2 SVGAGI. The CDR3 totals 13 residues. Deletions cut 6 bases from V and 3 bases from J, with 12 bases between. CDR3 nucleotides: TGTGCCAGCAGAGTAACACAAGACTACGAGCAGTACTTC. Residues: CASRVTQDYEQYF.

The chain uses TRBV7-9 and TRBJ1-4; D unclear. CDR3 size: 14 residues. Germline-derived CDR1 and CDR2 are SEHNR and FQNEAQ (reference sequence). Trimming cost V 5 bases and J 4 bases, with 11 bases left between them. The CDR3 nucleotides read TGTGCCAGCAGCCTTAGACGGAATAATGAAAAACTGTTTTTT. Its translation: CASSLRRNNEKLFF. Filled out from reference TRBV7-9 and TRBJ1-4, the complete variable domain reads DTGVSQNPRHKITKRGQNVTFRCDPISEHNRLYWYRQTLGQGPEFLTYFQNEAQLEKSRLLSDRFSAERPKGSFSTLEIQRTEQGDSAMYLCASSLRRNNEKLFFGSGTQLSVL.

The sample holds one count of this clone. The chain uses TRBV3-1 (or the pseudogene TRBV3-2) and TRBJ2-7, with 7 bases fitting TRBD1. The germline V gene has CDR1 LGHDT and CDR2 YNNKEL (reference sequence). Trimming at V came to 5 bases and at J to 7 bases, leaving 8 bases not matched to a gene. This CDR3 has 13 amino acids. In DNA, the CDR3 is TGTGCCAGCAGCATCATGACAGGGTATGAGCAGTACTTC. Its protein is CASSIMTGYEQYF.

The chain combines TRBV5-1 with TRBJ2-5; the D gene could be TRBD1 or TRBD2 (5 bases each). Germline V gene sequence: CDR1 SGHRS, CDR2 YFSETQ. CDR3 length: 13 amino acids. The V end lost 7 bases, the J end lost 5 bases, and 15 bases lay between the germline ends. The CDR3 is CASVGLAGETQYF. The CDR3 DNA follows: TGCGCCAGCGTGGGGCTAGCCGGGGAGACCCAGTACTTC.

The chain recombines TRBV19 with TRBJ2-7; 9 nucleotides agree with TRBD1. V shed 5 bases and J 3 bases; nucleotides not matched to a gene: 5. From germline, CDR1 is LNHDA and CDR2 SQIVND (reference sequence). The CDR3 is 14 residues long. As DNA, the CDR3 is TGTGCCAGTAGTGACGGACAGGGGAGCTACGAGCAGTACTTC. Protein sequence: CASSDGQGSYEQYF.

The CDR3 bases are TGCGCCAGCAGTGAAGGGTTGGGACCACCGAACACTGAAGCTTTCTTT. It specifies CASSEGLGPPNTEAFF. This chain links TRBV10-1 with TRBJ1-1; D possibly corresponds to TRBD1 (5 bases). Trimming stripped 3 bases from V and 1 base from J, with 15 bases between. This CDR3 is built from 16 residues. Germline CDR1 is WNHNN and CDR2 is SYGVQD (reference sequence).

The CDR3 DNA follows: TGTGCCAGCAGCGGCGCCGGGACAGGCACTCATGGCTACACCTTC. Residues: CASSGAGTGTHGYTF. The chain is built from TRBV9 and TRBJ1-2, with 8 bases identical to TRBD1. J gave up 6 bases and V 3 bases, and 10 bases lay outside the gene matches. Germline V CDR1 and CDR2: SGDLS, YYNGEE. The CDR3 length is 15 residues.

The chain joins TRBV28 to TRBJ1-1; D might be TRBD1 (5 bases). Germline assignment: CDR1 MDHEN and CDR2 SYDVKM. V was shortened by 6 bases and J by 3 bases, with 14 bases between the two germline ends. The CDR3 has 14 amino acids. CDR3 in DNA: TGTGCCAGCAGCCCCCGGGGGGTGGACACTGAAGCTTTCTTT. Encoded protein: CASSPRGVDTEAFF.